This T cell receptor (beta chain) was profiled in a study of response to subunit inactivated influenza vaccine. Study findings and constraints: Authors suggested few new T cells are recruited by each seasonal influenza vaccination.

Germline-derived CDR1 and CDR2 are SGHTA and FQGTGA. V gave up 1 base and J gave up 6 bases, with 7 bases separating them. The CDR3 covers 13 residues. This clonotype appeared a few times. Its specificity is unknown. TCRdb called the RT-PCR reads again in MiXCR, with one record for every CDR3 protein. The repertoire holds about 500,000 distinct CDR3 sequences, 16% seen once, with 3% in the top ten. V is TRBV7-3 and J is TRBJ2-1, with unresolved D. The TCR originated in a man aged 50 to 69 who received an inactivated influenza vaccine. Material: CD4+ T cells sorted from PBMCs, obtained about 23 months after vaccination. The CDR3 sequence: CASSLMVGNEQFF. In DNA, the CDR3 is TGTGCCAGCAGCTTAATGGTCGGCAATGAGCAGTTCTTC.